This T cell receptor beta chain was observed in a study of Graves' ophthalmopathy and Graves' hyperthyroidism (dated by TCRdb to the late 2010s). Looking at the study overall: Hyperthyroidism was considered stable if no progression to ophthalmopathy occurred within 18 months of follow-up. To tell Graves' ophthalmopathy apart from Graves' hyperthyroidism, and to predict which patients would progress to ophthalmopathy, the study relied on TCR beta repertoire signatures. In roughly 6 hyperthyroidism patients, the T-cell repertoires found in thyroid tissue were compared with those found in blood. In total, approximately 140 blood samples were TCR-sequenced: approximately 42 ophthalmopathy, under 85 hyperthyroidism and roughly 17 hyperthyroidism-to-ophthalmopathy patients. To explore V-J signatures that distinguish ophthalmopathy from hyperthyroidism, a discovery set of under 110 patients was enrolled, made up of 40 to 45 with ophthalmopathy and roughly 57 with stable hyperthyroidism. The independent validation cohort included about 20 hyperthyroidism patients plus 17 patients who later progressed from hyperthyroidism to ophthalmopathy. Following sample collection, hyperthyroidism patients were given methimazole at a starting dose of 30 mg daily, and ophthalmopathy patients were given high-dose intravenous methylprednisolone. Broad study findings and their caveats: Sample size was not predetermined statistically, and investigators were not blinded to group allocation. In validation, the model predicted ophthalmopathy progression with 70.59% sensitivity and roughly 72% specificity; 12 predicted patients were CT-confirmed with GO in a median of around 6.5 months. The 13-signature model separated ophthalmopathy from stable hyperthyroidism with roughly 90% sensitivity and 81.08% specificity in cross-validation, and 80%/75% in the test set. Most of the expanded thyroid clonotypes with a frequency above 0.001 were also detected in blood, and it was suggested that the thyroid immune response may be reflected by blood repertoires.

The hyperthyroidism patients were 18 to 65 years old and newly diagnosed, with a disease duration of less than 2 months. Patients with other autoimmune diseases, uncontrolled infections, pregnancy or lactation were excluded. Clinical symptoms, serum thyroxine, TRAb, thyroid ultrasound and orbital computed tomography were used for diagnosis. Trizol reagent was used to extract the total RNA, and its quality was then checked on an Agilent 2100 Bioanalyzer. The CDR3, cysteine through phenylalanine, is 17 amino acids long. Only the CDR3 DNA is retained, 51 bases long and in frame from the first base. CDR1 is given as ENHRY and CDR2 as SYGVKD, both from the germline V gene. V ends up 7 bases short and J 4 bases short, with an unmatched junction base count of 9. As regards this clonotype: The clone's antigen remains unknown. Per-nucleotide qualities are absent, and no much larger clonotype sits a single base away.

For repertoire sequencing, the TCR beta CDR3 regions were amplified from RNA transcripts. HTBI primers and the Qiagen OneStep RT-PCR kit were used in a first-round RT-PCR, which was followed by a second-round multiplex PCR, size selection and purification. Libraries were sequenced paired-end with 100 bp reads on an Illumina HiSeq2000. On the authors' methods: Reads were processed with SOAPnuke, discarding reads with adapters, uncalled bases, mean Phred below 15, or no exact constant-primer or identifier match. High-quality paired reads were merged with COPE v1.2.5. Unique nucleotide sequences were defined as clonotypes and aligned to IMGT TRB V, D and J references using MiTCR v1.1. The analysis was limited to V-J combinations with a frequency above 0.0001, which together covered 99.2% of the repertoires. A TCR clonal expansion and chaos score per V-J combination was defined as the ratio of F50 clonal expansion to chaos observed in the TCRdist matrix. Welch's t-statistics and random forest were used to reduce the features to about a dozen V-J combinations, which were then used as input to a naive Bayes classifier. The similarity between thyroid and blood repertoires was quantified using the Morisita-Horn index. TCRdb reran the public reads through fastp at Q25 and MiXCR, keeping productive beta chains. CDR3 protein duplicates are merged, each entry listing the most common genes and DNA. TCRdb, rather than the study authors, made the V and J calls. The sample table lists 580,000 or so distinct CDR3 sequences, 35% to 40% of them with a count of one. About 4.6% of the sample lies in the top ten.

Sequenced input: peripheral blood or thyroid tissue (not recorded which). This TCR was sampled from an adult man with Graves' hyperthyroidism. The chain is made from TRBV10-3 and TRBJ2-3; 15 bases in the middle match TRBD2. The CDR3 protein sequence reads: CAITPGTSGGLSDTQYF. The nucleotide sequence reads TGTGCCATCACCCCAGGGACTAGCGGGGGGTTGTCAGATACGCAGTATTTT.